Each of the 20 T cell receptor beta chains below was sequenced from the same sample in a study of chemoradiotherapy in HPV16-positive cancers. Repertoires were generated with immunoSEQ multiplex PCR, while TCRdb's copy carries only in-frame clones and drops some. The sample has under 7,500 clones; around 85% are singletons. This specimen was tumor tissue, taken from a patient who underwent chemoradiotherapy. The receptor source for this set is a human donor with HPV-associated anogenital cancer.

A word on this clone: This sample also contains other DNA sequences that code for the same CDR3. J is TRBJ2-5 and V is TRBV7-2; D possibly corresponds to TRBD1 (5 bases). The V end was cut by 6 bases, the J end by 2 bases, with 10 bases between. Germline V lookup: CDR1 SGHTA, CDR2 FQGNSA. The CDR3 length is 13 residues. The CDR3 sequence is CASSRDRQETQYF. The DNA of the CDR3 is TGTGCCAGCAGTCGAGACAGACAAGAGACCCAGTACTTC.

The chain employs TRBV28 and TRBJ1-1; D is ambiguous. This CDR3 is 12 amino acids long. V lost 7 bases and J 8 bases, leaving 14 bases between the germline ends. The germline CDR1 and CDR2 sequences are MDHEN and SYDVKM. In DNA form, the CDR3 reads TGTGCCAGCACCTCCGGTTGGGTGGAAGCTTTCTTT. Its protein is CASTSGWVEAFF.

CDR3 sequence reads: CASSYTGGNTIYF. CDR3 coding DNA: TGTGCCAGCAGTTATACAGGGGGAAACACCATATATTTT. The gene calls are TRBV6-5 and TRBJ1-3; TRBD1 is a possible D gene (6 bases). Per the germline V gene, CDR1 is MNHEY and CDR2 is SVGAGI. The V and J ends lost 3 bases and 4 bases respectively, with 7 bases between them. This CDR3 spans 13 amino acids.

V gene TRBV5-4 combines with J gene TRBJ1-2; D may be TRBD1 (6 bases). Germline CDR1 is SGHNT and CDR2 is YYREEE (reference sequence). The CDR3 sequence is 13 residues long. V lost 0 bases and J lost 13, with 16 bases in between. Written as DNA, the CDR3 is TGTGCCAGCAGCTTGGAGTACAGGGAAGGTAGCACCTTC. Translating gives CASSLEYREGSTF.

This CDR3 reads CASSLTPNLANYGYTF. CDR3 DNA: TGCGCCAGCAGCTTGACCCCAAACCTAGCTAACTATGGCTACACCTTC. The rearrangement joins TRBV5-1 to TRBJ1-2; D gene unclear. The CDR3 runs to 16 residues. Trimming took off 1 base at V and 0 bases at J, with 13 bases between the two ends. The germline CDR1 and CDR2 sequences are SGHRS and YFSETQ. Variable domain in full (rest from reference TRBV5-1 and TRBJ1-2): KAGVTQTPRYLIKTRGQQVTLSCSPISGHRSVSWYQQTPGQGLQFLFEYFSETQRNKGNFPGRFSGRQFSNSRSEMNVSTLELGDSALYLCASSLTPNLANYGYTFGSGTRLTVV.

The rearrangement joins TRBV6-6 to TRBJ1-1, with D maybe TRBD1 (6 bases). Trimming shortened V by 2 bases and J by 3 bases, and 13 bases separated the two germline ends. This CDR3 is built from 15 residues. From germline, CDR1 is MNHNY and CDR2 SVGAGI (reference sequence). The CDR3 sequence is CASSYPVRGDTEAFF. In DNA form, the CDR3 reads TGTGCCAGCAGTTACCCGGTGAGGGGGGACACTGAAGCTTTCTTT.

This chain links TRBV6-5 with TRBJ2-4; D tentatively reads TRBD1 or TRBD2 (5 bases each). Germline V gives CDR1 MNHEY, CDR2 SVGAGI. The V gene lost 3 bases and the J gene lost 8 bases, with 14 bases spanning the gap. The CDR3 has 14 residues. The CDR3 DNA reads TGTGCCAGCAGTTATTCGAGACAGAGGGACATTCAGTACTTC. Encoded protein: CASSYSRQRDIQYF.

This clone was detected once. The chain is built from TRBV5-5 and TRBJ1-2, with TRBD1 matching 9 bases. Germline assignment: CDR1 SGHKS and CDR2 YYEKEE (reference sequence). V shed 5 bases, J shed 4 bases, and the junction held 9 bases outside the gene matches. This CDR3 is 15 amino acids long. The CDR3 DNA sequence: TGTGCCAGCAGTCGGGGACAGGGACGAGGCTATGGCTACACCTTC. The encoded protein is CASSRGQGRGYGYTF.

The rearrangement joins TRBV9 to TRBJ1-1, with a weak D call TRBD1 (6 bases). Trimming removed 0 bases from V and 0 bases from J, with 12 bases in between. The CDR3 covers 16 residues. CDR1 and CDR2 from the germline V gene are SGDLS and YYNGEE. As DNA, the CDR3 is TGTGCCAGCAGCGTAGTGACAGGCAGCATGAACACTGAAGCTTTCTTT. Protein sequence: CASSVVTGSMNTEAFF. Combining the CDR3 with reference TRBV9 and TRBJ1-1 gives the whole variable domain DSGVTQTPKHLITATGQRVTLRCSPRSGDLSVYWYQQSLDQGLQFLIQYYNGEERAKGNILERFSAQQFPDLHSELNLSSLELGDSALYFCASSVVTGSMNTEAFFGQGTRLTVV.

The chain couples TRBV4-3 to TRBJ2-2; 8 bases line up with TRBD1. The CDR3 is 17 residues long. CDR1 is LGHNA and CDR2 is YSLEER in the germline V gene. The V segment lost 4 bases and the J segment 1 base; nucleotides outside the gene matches: 8. For the CDR3, the DNA is TGCGCCAGCAGCCGCGAGGGGGGACAGGTGAACACCGGGGAGCTGTTTTTT. Residues: CASSREGGQVNTGELFF.

J is TRBJ2-1 and V is TRBV4-1; TRBD1 agrees at 7 bases. In germline, CDR1 is MGHRA, CDR2 YSYEKL. This CDR3 contains 16 residues. The V segment lost 3 bases and the J segment 7 bases; nucleotides outside the gene matches: 12. CDR3 DNA sequence: TGCGCCAGCAGCCAGACAGGGTACCAGGGGGTTAATGAGCAGTTCTTC. Translated: CASSQTGYQGVNEQFF.

In this sample, this clone turned up a few times. The chain combines TRBV5-1 with TRBJ1-1; TRBD1 matches 11 bases. This CDR3 is 14 amino acids long. The V segment lost 3 bases and the J segment 5 bases; nucleotides outside the gene matches: 3. Germline CDR1 and CDR2: SGHRS and YFSETQ. The CDR3 is CASSSGQGGTEAFF. The CDR3 nucleotides read TGCGCCAGCAGCTCGGGACAGGGGGGAACTGAAGCTTTCTTT.

The V call is TRBV7-9, the J call TRBJ1-1; possible D gene TRBD1, 5 bases. Germline values: CDR1 SEHNR, CDR2 FQNEAQ (reference sequence). The CDR3 consists of 16 residues. The germline V and J ends were trimmed by 2 bases and 4 bases, with 17 bases remaining between them. As DNA, the CDR3 is TGTGCCAGCAGCTTATACGTGGGACGGGCGGGCACTGAAGCTTTCTTT. Translated: CASSLYVGRAGTEAFF.

The J gene is TRBJ1-2, the V gene TRBV5-3; 12 nucleotides agree with TRBD1. TRBV5-3 is assigned to the ORF class and has an uncertain function. The CDR3 loop spans 18 amino acids. V dropped 2 bases and J dropped 1; count of bases not matched to a gene: 9. The chain's CDR3 is CARSLESGTGGDNYGYTF. The CDR3 region has the DNA TGTGCCAGAAGCTTAGAGTCCGGGACAGGGGGCGATAACTATGGCTACACCTTC.

The chain recombines TRBV30 with TRBJ1-5; D ambiguous. This CDR3 is built from 13 residues. Trimming removed 0 bases from V and 5 bases from J, with 8 bases in between. Germline lookup yields CDR1 GTSNPN and CDR2 SVGIG (reference sequence). The CDR3 loop is CAWSVGIDQPQHF. The DNA for the CDR3 is TGTGCCTGGAGTGTAGGGATAGATCAGCCCCAGCATTTT.

A single count supports this clone. This chain connects TRBV19 to TRBJ2-3, with 13 bases that match TRBD2. CDR1 LNHDA and CDR2 SQIVND come from the germline V gene (reference sequence). This CDR3 is 15 amino acids long. V lost 8 bases and J lost 5; bases outside the gene matches: 7. The CDR3 sequence is CASERGTSGVDTQYF. CDR3 nucleotides: TGTGCCAGTGAGAGGGGGACTAGCGGGGTAGATACGCAGTATTTT.

This clone has just a few counts. The chain employs TRBV9 and TRBJ1-2, with 10 bases fitting TRBD1. Germline V gene lookup returns CDR1 SGDLS and CDR2 YYNGEE. The CDR3 totals 15 residues. The V gene end was trimmed by 3 bases and the J gene end by 7 bases; junction bases not matched to a gene: 9. The DNA of the CDR3 is TGTGCCAGCAGCGCGCTTGAGACAGGGGGCTCTGGCTACACCTTC. Amino acids: CASSALETGGSGYTF. The full variable domain, with the rest looked up from reference TRBV9 and TRBJ1-2, is DSGVTQTPKHLITATGQRVTLRCSPRSGDLSVYWYQQSLDQGLQFLIQYYNGEERAKGNILERFSAQQFPDLHSELNLSSLELGDSALYFCASSALETGGSGYTFGSGTRLTVV.

J is TRBJ2-3 and V is TRBV19; TRBD1 agrees at 7 bases. The CDR3 sequence is 15 residues long. The ends lost 5 bases at V and 4 bases at J; junction bases unmatched: 9. Germline CDR1 reads LNHDA; CDR2 reads SQIVND (reference sequence). The CDR3 reads CASSAHRGSADTQYF. In nucleotides, the CDR3 is TGTGCCAGTAGTGCCCACAGGGGCTCCGCAGATACGCAGTATTTT.

This sequence joins TRBV28 and TRBJ1-2; D not certain. Trimming took 5 bases from V and 4 from J, leaving 14 bases between them. Germline-derived CDR1 and CDR2 are MDHEN and SYDVKM. The CDR3 runs to 14 residues. The DNA of the CDR3 is TGTGCCAGCAGTGATTCAGGCATCGTCTATGGCTACACCTTC. As protein: CASSDSGIVYGYTF.

This clone has a single count. The chain couples TRBV29-1 to TRBJ2-3; D possibly corresponds to TRBD2 (6 bases). The V and J ends lost 6 bases and 3 bases respectively, with 16 bases between them. There are 14 residues in the CDR3. CDR1 and CDR2 (germline): SQVTM, ANQGSEA. The chain's CDR3 is CSVLTGGGTDTQYF. In DNA, the CDR3 is TGCAGCGTCCTTACCGGTGGGGGGACAGATACGCAGTATTTT.